The T cell receptor (beta chain) under discussion was sequenced for a study of blood T cell repertoires in COVID-19 (dated by TCRdb to the early 2020s). Study-wide context: Collaborator samples came from the United States, Italy and Spain and covered acute and convalescent phases of COVID-19. The material from the prospective study consisted of cDNA or gDNA derived from T cells, B-cell-depleted T cells, or PBMCs. Deeply sampled blood TCRbeta repertoires from subjects exposed to, actively infected with, or recovered from COVID-19 were included in the dataset. A freely available public database, intended as a resource for researchers studying the immune response to SARS-CoV-2, is where the repertoires were released. Samples were obtained from the ongoing ImmuneRACE study (first 160 participants) and from some 1,300 subjects provided by 6 global collaborators. The sample metadata nearly always contained a de-identified subject ID, COVID-19 status, age in years and sex. Where available, HLA class I and class II types were taken from metadata supplied by the sample provider and were not determined by assay-based typing. Here is what the overall study found, with its caveats: Clinical and demographic metadata were provided uncurated, with the amount varying by source and participant.

The germline V gene encodes CDR1 DFQATT and CDR2 SNEGSKA (reference sequence). Its CDR3 holds 13 amino acids, cysteine through phenylalanine. The DNA shown is the 39-base CDR3, in frame from base 1. V is pared back by 3 bases and J by 2 bases, with 10 bases lying between the germline termini. To note about this clone: Its cognate antigen has yet to be identified. No base quality information exists; no much larger clone differs at one position.

TCRbeta CDR3 regions were amplified from genomic DNA by means of the immunoSEQ Assay, a bias-controlled multiplex PCR. In the source study's methods: Nucleated cell counts per sample were estimated from amplification of reference gene primers within the assay. Sequence reads were collapsed and filtered to measure the absolute abundance of every unique TCRbeta CDR3 rearrangement. For each sample, productive Simpson clonality was calculated as the square root of Simpson's diversity index across productive rearrangements. The source is immuneACCESS, and TCRdb retained only in-frame sequences with V and J called. Part of the clones is not carried over; for the studies checked, unresolved V genes explain less than half of this, and the remainder is unexplained. That table gives V, J and clone size, and the DNA gave D and trimming. The sample has fewer than 300,000 clones on record, 88% of them singletons. Roughly 9.1% of the sample rests with the top ten.

Each collaborating institution followed its own protocols to collect whole blood in K2EDTA tubes. For TCRbeta analysis, collaborators shipped samples as frozen whole blood, isolated PBMCs, or DNA extracted from either of those sample types. This TCR was sampled from a man aged 18 to 35 with active or convalescent COVID-19. Sequenced material: peripheral blood. The chain couples TRBV20-1 to TRBJ1-1, with the identity of the D gene unclear. CDR3 loop: CSASSQYNTEAFF. The nucleotide sequence reads as follows: TGCAGTGCTAGTTCACAGTATAACACTGAAGCTTTCTTT.